The entry below gives a single T cell receptor (beta chain) sequence along with its context. Using its own MiXCR run on the 5' RACE reads, TCRdb lists one record per CDR3 protein. The table lists about 54,000 distinct CDR3 sequences, about 15% of them singletons. The CDR3 loop spans 16 amino acids. V was clipped by 7 bases and J by 0 bases, with 13 bases between them. Looked up from germline, CDR1 is MDHEN and CDR2 is SYDVKM. Sequencing was performed on naive CD4+ T cells sorted from blood. Documented subset: naive CD4+ T cells, CD4+CD45RA+CD25-. The origin of this receptor is a female donor with breast cancer. The rearrangement uses TRBV28 and TRBJ2-6; a possible D gene is TRBD1 (5 bases). DNA of the CDR3: TGTGCCAGCATGAAGGGGCGAAGCTCTGGGGCCAACGTCCTGACTTTC. It encodes CASMKGRSSGANVLTF.